This T cell receptor beta chain was sequenced in a study of neurological immune-mediated disorders. General study points: The absence of any CDR3 amino acid sequence shared by expanded clones across subjects suggests that repertoires were private in all groups.

Where libraries were unsorted, they were derived from 2 million PBMCs stored at -80 degrees C. TCRdb re-called the 5' RACE reads through MiXCR, storing one row per CDR3 protein. The top ten clones hold roughly 2.4% of a sample with about 70,000 distinct CDR3 sequences, about 5% of them seen once. This clonotype was counted at least ten times. Antigen: not known. This CDR3 comprises 11 residues. Trimming removed 5 bases from V and 3 bases from J, with 5 bases in between. From germline, CDR1 is SGHTA and CDR2 FQGNSA. The rearrangement uses TRBV7-2 and TRBJ2-7; D not certain. The clonotype originates from a woman aged 70-85 years with multiple sclerosis. Sequencing was performed on PBMCs. The CDR3 DNA is TGTGCCAGCAGCCATGGCTACGAGCAGTACTTC. Its protein product is CASSHGYEQYF.